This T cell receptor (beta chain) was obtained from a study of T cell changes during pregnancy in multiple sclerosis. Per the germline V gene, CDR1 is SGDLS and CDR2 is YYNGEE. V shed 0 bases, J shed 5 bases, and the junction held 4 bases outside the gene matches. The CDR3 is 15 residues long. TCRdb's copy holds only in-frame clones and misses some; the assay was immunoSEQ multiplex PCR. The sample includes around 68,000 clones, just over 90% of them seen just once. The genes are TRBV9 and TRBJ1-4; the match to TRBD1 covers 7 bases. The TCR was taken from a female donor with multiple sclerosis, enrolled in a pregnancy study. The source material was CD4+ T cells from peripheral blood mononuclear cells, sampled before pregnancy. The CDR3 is CASSVAYRGNEKLFF. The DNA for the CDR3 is TGTGCCAGCAGCGTAGCGTACAGGGGAAATGAAAAACTGTTTTTT.